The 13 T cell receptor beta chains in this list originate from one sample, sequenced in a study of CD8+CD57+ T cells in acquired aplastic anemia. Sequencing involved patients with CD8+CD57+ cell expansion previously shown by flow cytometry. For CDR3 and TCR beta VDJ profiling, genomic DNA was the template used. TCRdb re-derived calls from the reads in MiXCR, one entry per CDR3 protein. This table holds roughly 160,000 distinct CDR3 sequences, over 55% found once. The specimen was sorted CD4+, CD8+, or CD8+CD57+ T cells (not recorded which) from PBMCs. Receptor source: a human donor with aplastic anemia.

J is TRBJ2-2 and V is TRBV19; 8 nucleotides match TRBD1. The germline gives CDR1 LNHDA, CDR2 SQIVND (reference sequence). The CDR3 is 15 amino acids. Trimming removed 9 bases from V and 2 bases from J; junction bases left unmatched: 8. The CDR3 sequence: CARNMDRVNTGELFF. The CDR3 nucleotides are TGTGCCAGAAACATGGACAGGGTAAACACCGGGGAGCTGTTTTTT.

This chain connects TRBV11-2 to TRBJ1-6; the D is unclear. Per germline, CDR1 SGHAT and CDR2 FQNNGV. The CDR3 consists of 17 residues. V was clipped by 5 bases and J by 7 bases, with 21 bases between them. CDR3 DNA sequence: TGTGCCAGCAGCCAAGATCGGGTGGGCGGAAGGAATTCACCCCTCCACTTT. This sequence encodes CASSQDRVGGRNSPLHF.

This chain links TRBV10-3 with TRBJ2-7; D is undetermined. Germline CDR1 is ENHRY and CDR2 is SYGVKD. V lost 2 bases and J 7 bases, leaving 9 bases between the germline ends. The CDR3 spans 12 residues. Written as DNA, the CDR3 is TGTGCCATCAGTGAGACAGTATTTGAGCAGTACTTC. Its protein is CAISETVFEQYF.

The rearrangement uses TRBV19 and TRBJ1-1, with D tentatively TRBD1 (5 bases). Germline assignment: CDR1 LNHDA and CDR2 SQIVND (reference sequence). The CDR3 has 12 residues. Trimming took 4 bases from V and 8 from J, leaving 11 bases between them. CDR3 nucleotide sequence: TGTGCCAGTAGTACCAGGGACGGCGAAGCTTTCTTT. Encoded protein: CASSTRDGEAFF.

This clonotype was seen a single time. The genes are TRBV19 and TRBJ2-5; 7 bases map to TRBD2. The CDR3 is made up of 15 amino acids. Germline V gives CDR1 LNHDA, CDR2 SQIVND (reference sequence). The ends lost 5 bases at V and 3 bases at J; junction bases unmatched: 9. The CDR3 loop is CASSLLPGLKETQYF. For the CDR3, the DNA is TGTGCCAGTAGTCTGTTACCGGGACTAAAAGAGACCCAGTACTTC.

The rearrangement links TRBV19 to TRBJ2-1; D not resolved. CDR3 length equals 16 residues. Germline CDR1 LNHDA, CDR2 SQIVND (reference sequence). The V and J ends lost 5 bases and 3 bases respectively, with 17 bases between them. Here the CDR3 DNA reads TGTGCCAGTAGTCCAGAACTATTCGTTGGCTACAATGAGCAGTTCTTC. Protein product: CASSPELFVGYNEQFF.

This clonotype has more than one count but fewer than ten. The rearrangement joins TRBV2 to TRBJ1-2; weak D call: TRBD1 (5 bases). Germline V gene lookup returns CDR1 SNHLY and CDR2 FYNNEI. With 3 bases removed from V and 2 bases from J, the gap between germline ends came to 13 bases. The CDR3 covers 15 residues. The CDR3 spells CASSESLGPNYGYTF. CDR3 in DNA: TGTGCCAGCAGTGAGTCATTGGGGCCCAACTATGGCTACACCTTC.

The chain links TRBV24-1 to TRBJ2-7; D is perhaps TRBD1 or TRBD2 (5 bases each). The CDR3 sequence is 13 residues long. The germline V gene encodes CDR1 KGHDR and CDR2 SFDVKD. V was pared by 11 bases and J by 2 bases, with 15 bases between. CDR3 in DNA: TGTGCCAGTAGTATCCAGGGACCCTACGAGCAGTACTTC. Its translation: CASSIQGPYEQYF.

CDR3 protein: CASSFLTVLNNEQYV. The CDR3 DNA reads TGTGCCAGCAGCTTCTTGACAGTCCTCAACAATGAGCAGTACGTC. The V gene is TRBV7-8, the J gene TRBJ2-7; a possible D gene is TRBD1 (5 bases). The CDR3 length is 15 residues. The V end was cut by 3 bases, the J end by 7 bases, with 19 bases between. Germline CDR1 and CDR2: SGHVS and FQNEAQ.

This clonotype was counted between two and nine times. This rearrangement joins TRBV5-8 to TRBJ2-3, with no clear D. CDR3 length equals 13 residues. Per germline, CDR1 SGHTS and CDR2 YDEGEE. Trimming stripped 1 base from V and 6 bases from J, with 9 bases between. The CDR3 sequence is CASSLSSSDTQYF. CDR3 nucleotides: TGTGCCAGCAGCTTGTCGTCCAGCGATACGCAGTATTTT.

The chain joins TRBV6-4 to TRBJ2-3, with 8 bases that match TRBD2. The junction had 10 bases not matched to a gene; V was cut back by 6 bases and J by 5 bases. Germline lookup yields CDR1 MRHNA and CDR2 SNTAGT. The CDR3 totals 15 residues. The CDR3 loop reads CASSEGLDRGDTQYF. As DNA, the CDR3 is TGTGCCAGCAGCGAGGGACTAGATCGAGGAGATACGCAGTATTTT.

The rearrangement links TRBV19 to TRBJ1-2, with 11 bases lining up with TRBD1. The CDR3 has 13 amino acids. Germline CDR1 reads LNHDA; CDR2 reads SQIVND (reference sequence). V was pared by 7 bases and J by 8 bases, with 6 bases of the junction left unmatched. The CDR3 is CASTDRGRRGYTF. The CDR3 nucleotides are TGTGCCAGTACGGACAGGGGGCGACGGGGCTACACCTTC.

CDR3 sequence: CASSLGSGTGETQYF. The CDR3 nucleotides are TGTGCCAGCAGCCTGGGATCCGGGACGGGAGAGACCCAGTACTTC. The rearrangement links TRBV5-8 to TRBJ2-5, with D perhaps given as TRBD1 or TRBD2 (5 bases each). The CDR3 has 15 residues. From germline, CDR1 is SGHTS and CDR2 YDEGEE. Between the trimmed V and J ends, which lost 4 bases and 4 bases, there was a span of 17 bases.